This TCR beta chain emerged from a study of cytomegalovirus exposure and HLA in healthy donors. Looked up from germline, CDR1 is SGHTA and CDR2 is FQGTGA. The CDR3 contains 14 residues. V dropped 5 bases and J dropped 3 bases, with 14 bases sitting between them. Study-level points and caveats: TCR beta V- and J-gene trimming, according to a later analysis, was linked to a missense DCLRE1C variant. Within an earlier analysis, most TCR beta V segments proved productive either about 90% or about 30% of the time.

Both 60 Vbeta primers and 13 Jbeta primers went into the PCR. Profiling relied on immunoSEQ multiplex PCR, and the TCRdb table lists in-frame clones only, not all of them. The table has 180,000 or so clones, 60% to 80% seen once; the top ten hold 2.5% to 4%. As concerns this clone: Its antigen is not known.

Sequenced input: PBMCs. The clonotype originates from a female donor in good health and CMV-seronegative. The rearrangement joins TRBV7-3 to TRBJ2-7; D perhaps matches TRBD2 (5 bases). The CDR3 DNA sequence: TGTGCCAGCAGCCTAGAGGGTGGCGGCTACGAGCAGTACTTC. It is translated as CASSLEGGGYEQYF.